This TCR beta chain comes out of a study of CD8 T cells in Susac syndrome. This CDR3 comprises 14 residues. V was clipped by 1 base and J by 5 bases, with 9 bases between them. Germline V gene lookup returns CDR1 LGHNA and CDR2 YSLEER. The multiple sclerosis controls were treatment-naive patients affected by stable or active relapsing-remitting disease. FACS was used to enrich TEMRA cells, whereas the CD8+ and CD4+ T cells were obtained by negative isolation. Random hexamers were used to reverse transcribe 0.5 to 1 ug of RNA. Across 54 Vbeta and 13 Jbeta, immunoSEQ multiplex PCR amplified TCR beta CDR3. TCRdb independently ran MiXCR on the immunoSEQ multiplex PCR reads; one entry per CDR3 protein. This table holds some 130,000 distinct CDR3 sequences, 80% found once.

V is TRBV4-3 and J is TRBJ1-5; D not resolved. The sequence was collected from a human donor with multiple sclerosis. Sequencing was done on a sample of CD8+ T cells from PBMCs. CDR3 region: CASSQVGGYQPQHF. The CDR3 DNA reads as TGCGCCAGCAGCCAAGTAGGCGGCTATCAGCCCCAGCATTTT.